This is a list of T cell receptor beta chains from one sample in a study of glioma-infiltrating T cells. MiXCR was run by TCRdb on the multiplex PCR reads, yielding one entry per CDR3 protein. The data contain a few hundred thousand distinct CDR3 sequences, roughly two fifths of them seen just once; the ten biggest clones take up approximately 12%. Sequences were obtained from glioma tissue, nonneoplastic brain tissue, or PBMCs (not recorded which). The receptor source for this set is a human donor with low-grade glioma or glioblastoma, undergoing nonglioma brain surgery, or in good health (not recorded which). Each CDR3 is given with its conserved first and last residue. The D gene is left open where the match is weak. Clone sizes are given selectively: once, few, many, or a class where the clone is expanded.

D	V	J	size	DNA	CDR3
.	TRBV5-1	TRBJ1-1	.	TGCGCCAGCAGCTTGGAGGGAGTACCTAGGGTTTCCGCTGAAGCTTTCTTT	CASSLEGVPRVSAEAFF
.	TRBV7-2	TRBJ1-5	.	TGTGCCAGCAGCCTAAGCCCCACAGGTCGCAATCAGCCCCAGCATTTT	CASSLSPTGRNQPQHF
.	TRBV6-1	TRBJ1-6	many	TGTGCCAGCAGCACAGACCGCGGGCGGAATTCACCCCTCCACTTT	CASSTDRGRNSPLHF
TRBD1	TRBV27	TRBJ2-7	many	TGTGCCAGCAGTCCCGGGACAGGGTTTTCCAACGAGCAGTACTTC	CASSPGTGFSNEQYF
.	TRBV27	TRBJ2-3	many	TGTGCCAGCAGTTTCCTAGGCACAGATACGCAGTATTTT	CASSFLGTDTQYF
.	TRBV4-2	TRBJ1-1	few	TGTGCCAGCAGCCAAGGGTTGCAGGGGAACACTGAAGCTTTCTTT	CASSQGLQGNTEAFF
TRBD1	TRBV28	TRBJ2-5	few	TGTGCCAGCAGCCTTGGGACAGGGGGGGGAGAGACCCAGTACTTC	CASSLGTGGGETQYF
.	TRBV28	TRBJ1-5	.	TGTGCCAGCAGCCCGGTCGCCAGGGCCAATCAGCCCCAGCATTTT	CASSPVARANQPQHF
.	TRBV5-4	TRBJ1-1	.	TGTGCCAGCACCCAGGCCAGGTCGAGCACTGAAGCTTTCTTT	CASTQARSSTEAFF
.	TRBV7-9	TRBJ2-1	.	TGTGCCAGCAGCTCGGACCCTGAGGAGTTCTTC	CASSSDPEEFF
TRBD1	TRBV29-1	TRBJ2-3	.	TGCAGCGCCCGGACCGGGACAGGGTCCTTCACAGATACGCAGTATTTT	CSARTGTGSFTDTQYF
.	TRBV7-2	TRBJ2-5	.	TGTGCCAGCAGCTCATGGGGGGGGGCCCAAGAGACCCAGTACTTC	CASSSWGGAQETQYF
.	TRBV2	TRBJ1-1	few	TGTGCCAGCAAAAGGGGCATGAACACTGAAGCTTTCTTT	CASKRGMNTEAFF
TRBD2	TRBV6-2/TRBV6-3	TRBJ2-4	.	TGTGCCAGTCTACCGCGGGGGGACTCCTACAATGAGCAGTACTTC	CASLPRGDSYNEQYF
.	TRBV6-2/TRBV6-3	TRBJ2-7	many	TGTGCCAGCAGTCTGATCGGACAGCCTCTCTCCTACGAGCAGTACTTC	CASSLIGQPLSYEQYF
.	TRBV10-3	TRBJ1-2	once	TGTGCCATCAGTAAGTCGGCGGACAGCAATAACTATGGCTACACCTTC	CAISKSADSNNYGYTF
.	TRBV27	TRBJ2-1	many	TGTGCCAGCAGTTTAAGGCAACGGGGGAGCTCCTACAATGAGCAGTTCTTC	CASSLRQRGSSYNEQFF
.	TRBV20-1	TRBJ2-5	once	TGCAGTGCTAGAGAGGGGGGAAAGACCCGGTACTTC	CSAREGGKTRYF
TRBD2	TRBV20-1	TRBJ2-3	few	TGCAGTGCTAGAGACCAGCGGGAAACAGATACGCAGTATTTT	CSARDQRETDTQYF
TRBD1	TRBV10-3	TRBJ1-2	.	TGTGCCATCAGTGAGCAGGGGGCGATAAGTCTCCCCTATGGCTACACCTTC	CAISEQGAISLPYGYTF
.	TRBV20-1	TRBJ1-5	many	TGCAGTGCTAGAGGCCAGTACAATCAGCCCCAGCATTTT	CSARGQYNQPQHF
.	TRBV27	TRBJ1-1	many	TGTGCCAGCAGTTTTTGGGCTTCGGGCACTGAAGCTTTCTTT	CASSFWASGTEAFF
TRBD2	TRBV27	TRBJ2-1	many	TGTGCCAGCAGTGTACTAGCGGGAGAAGTCTATGAGCAGTTCTTC	CASSVLAGEVYEQFF
.	TRBV12-3/TRBV12-4	TRBJ2-3	.	TGTGCCAGCAGCTCGATGCAGGGGAACACAGATACGCAGTATTTT	CASSSMQGNTDTQYF
.	TRBV19	TRBJ2-2	few	TGTGCCAGTACCAGACAACGCGCGAACGCCGGGGAGCTGTTTTTT	CASTRQRANAGELFF
.	TRBV18	TRBJ1-5	.	TGTGCCAGCTCACCCGAGAAGGGAAATCAGCCCCAGCATTTT	CASSPEKGNQPQHF
.	TRBV4-1	TRBJ1-2	few	TGCGCCAGCAGCCAAGATTGGATCGGACAGAGGAGTGGCTACACCTTC	CASSQDWIGQRSGYTF
.	TRBV25-1	TRBJ2-2	once	TGTGCCAGCAGTGAAGAGAATAGCCACAACGGGGAGCTGTTTTTT	CASSEENSHNGELFF
.	TRBV4-1	TRBJ2-1	few	TGCGCCAGCAGCCGGGCTGGGTACAATGAGCAGTTCTTC	CASSRAGYNEQFF
.	TRBV6-1	TRBJ2-7	many	TGTGCCAGCGTCGTCCCAGGTTCGAACGAGCAGTACTTC	CASVVPGSNEQYF
.	TRBV6-1	TRBJ1-2	many	TGTGCCAGCAGCCAATACAGATCTAACTATGGCTACACCTTC	CASSQYRSNYGYTF
.	TRBV27	TRBJ2-7	.	TGTGCCAGCAGTCCAGCTCCGGGACCCTACTCCTACGAGCAGTACTTC	CASSPAPGPYSYEQYF
.	TRBV20-1	TRBJ1-2	many	TGCAGTGCAGCGCCGCAGTCCCCAGAAGGCTACACCTTC	CSAAPQSPEGYTF
.	TRBV6-2/TRBV6-3	TRBJ2-5	many	TGTGCCAGCAGTTACAGCCAGGAGACCCAGTACTTC	CASSYSQETQYF
.	TRBV20-1	TRBJ1-1	.	TGCAGTGCTAGAGATCTTAAGGGGTTGTTCACTGAAGCTTTCTTT	CSARDLKGLFTEAFF
.	TRBV28	TRBJ2-1	.	TGTGCCAGCAGCCCGATTTACAATGAGCAGTTATTC	CASSPIYNEQLF
TRBD1	TRBV7-2	TRBJ1-6	few	TGTGCCAGCAGCCAGACAGGGTATAATTCACCCCTCCACTTT	CASSQTGYNSPLHF
.	TRBV3-1	TRBJ2-3	.	TGTGCCAGCAGCCCACTCCCGACTAACGGGACCACAGATACGCAGTATTTT	CASSPLPTNGTTDTQYF
TRBD1	TRBV7-6	TRBJ1-1	.	TGTGCCAGCAGACAGACAGGGGCCACTGAAGCTTTCTTT	CASRQTGATEAFF
.	TRBV6-5	TRBJ1-4	.	TGTGCCAGCGCGGAAAGCCGAACTAATGAAAAACTGTTTTTT	CASAESRTNEKLFF
TRBD2	TRBV25-1	TRBJ2-7	.	TGTGCCAGCAGTGAATACGCGGCTAGCGGGAGGTACGAGCAGTACTTC	CASSEYAASGRYEQYF
.	TRBV18	TRBJ2-1	.	TGTGCCAGCTCACCACGGGCCTGGGAGCGGCCCCGGGACAATGAGCAGTTCTTC	CASSPRAWERPRDNEQFF
.	TRBV3-1	TRBJ1-5	.	TGTGCCAGCAGTCCTGCGAGGGGCATTCAGCCCCAGAATTTT	CASSPARGIQPQNF
TRBD1	TRBV19	TRBJ1-4	.	TGTGCCAGCCGGACAGGGGAGGAAAAACTGTTTTTT	CASRTGEEKLFF
TRBD1	TRBV6-1	TRBJ1-4	.	TGTGCCAGCAGTCCCGGGACAGGTCGGGCAAATGAAAAACTGTTTTTT	CASSPGTGRANEKLFF
TRBD1	TRBV7-2	TRBJ2-7	.	TGTGCCAGCAGCCGATCAGGGGGCGGGTACGAGCAGTACTTC	CASSRSGGGYEQYF
.	TRBV6-5	TRBJ2-7	.	TGTGCCAGCAGGCCTTATGGGGCGGGGCACGAGCAGTACTTC	CASRPYGAGHEQYF
.	TRBV28	TRBJ2-3	.	TGTGCCAGCAAGTCCGAGCTAGCGAGACCTAGCACAGATACGCAGTATTTT	CASKSELARPSTDTQYF
TRBD2	TRBV28	TRBJ2-7	.	TGTGCCAGCAGCCTTCGACTAGCGGACTCCTACGAGCAGTACTTC	CASSLRLADSYEQYF
.	TRBV7-2	TRBJ2-1	many	TGTGCCAGCAGCCAAGACTATTTTGAGCAGTTCTTC	CASSQDYFEQFF
.	TRBV6-2/TRBV6-3	TRBJ1-1	many	TGTGCCAGCAGTTACAAACACCGGAACACTGAAGCTTTCTTT	CASSYKHRNTEAFF
.	TRBV7-2	TRBJ2-7	.	TGTGCCAGCAGCTTTGCCAGGGGGGCCTACGAGCAGTACTTC	CASSFARGAYEQYF
TRBD1	TRBV7-2	TRBJ2-7	.	TGTGCCAGCAGCGAAGGGACAGGGGGCTGGAACGAGCAGTACTTC	CASSEGTGGWNEQYF
TRBD1	TRBV7-2	TRBJ2-5	.	TGTGCCAGCAGCAAAAACTGGGACAGGGGATTTGAGACCCAGTACTTC	CASSKNWDRGFETQYF
.	TRBV6-1	TRBJ1-1	.	TGTGCCAGCAGTGTTAACGGCATGAACACTGAAGCTTTCTTT	CASSVNGMNTEAFF